This TCR beta chain originates from a study of control samples from healthy donors and cancer patients. Data came from immunoSEQ multiplex PCR; TCRdb stores just in-frame clones and leaves some out. The sample yields under 150,000 clones, over 90% seen once. The germline V and J ends were trimmed by 7 bases and 3 bases, with 27 bases remaining between them. This CDR3 spans 19 amino acids. Germline CDR1 and CDR2: SSHAT and FNYEAQ (reference sequence). The clonotype originates from a man younger than 40 in good health. Sequencing was done on a sample of blood. The chain combines TRBV7-7 with TRBJ2-2; tentatively, D is TRBD1 (6 bases). The chain's CDR3 is CASISPSGTPKVDTGELFF. The CDR3 nucleotides read TGTGCCAGCATCTCCCCATCCGGGACACCTAAAGTGGACACCGGGGAGCTGTTTTTT.